This TCR beta chain was identified in a study of beta chain features in type 1 diabetes. At the level of the study: Analysis included 100 million to 110 million sorted cells drawn from all samples. Overall study findings and caveats: Type 1 diabetes patients had TCRB CDR3s that were shorter (moderately but significantly so) in all four CD4+ subsets.

The investigators reverse transcribed all of the isolated RNA, so they sequenced expressed TCRB transcripts. Some clones are missing from TCRdb's copy, which holds only in-frame ones; the method was immunoSEQ multiplex PCR. The sample lists some 660,000 clones; roughly 13% were seen once. This clone was observed a few times. Its cognate antigen is unknown. Cells sorted by CD45RO/CCR7/CD25/CD127/CD95/CD27 comprised CD4+ naive, central memory, regulatory and stem cell-like memory cells. The V end lost 8 bases, the J end lost 4 bases, and 15 bases lay between the germline ends. The CDR3 extends over 14 amino acids. Germline V gives CDR1 MNHEY, CDR2 SVGAGI.

The source material was naive CD4+ T cells from blood. The chain carries TRBV6-5 and TRBJ2-1; D unresolved. This sequence originates from a young man with type 1 diabetes. The CDR3 loop is CASSQTFTYNEQFF. Written as DNA, the CDR3 is TGTGCCAGCTCACAGACTTTCACTTACAATGAGCAGTTCTTC.